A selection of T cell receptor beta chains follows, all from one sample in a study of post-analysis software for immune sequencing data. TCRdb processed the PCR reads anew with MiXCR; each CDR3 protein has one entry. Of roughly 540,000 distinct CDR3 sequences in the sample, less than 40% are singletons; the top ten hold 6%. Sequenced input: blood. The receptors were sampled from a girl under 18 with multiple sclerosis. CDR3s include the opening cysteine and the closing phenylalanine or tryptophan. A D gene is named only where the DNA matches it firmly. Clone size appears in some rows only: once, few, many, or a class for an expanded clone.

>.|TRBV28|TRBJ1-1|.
CASSLVRLGAFF
TGTGCCAGCAGTTTAGTAAGGCTGGGAGCTTTCTTT
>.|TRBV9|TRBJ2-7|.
CASSAHVGGGVGEQYF
TGTGCCAGCAGCGCCCACGTTGGGGGGGGCGTAGGCGAGCAGTACTTC
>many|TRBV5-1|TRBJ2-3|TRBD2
CASSLSLAGGPVTSTDTQYF
TGCGCCAGCAGCTTGTCTCTAGCGGGGGGACCCGTTACTAGCACAGATACGCAGTATTTT
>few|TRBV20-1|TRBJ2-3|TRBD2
CSATGGRGDTQYF
TGCAGTGCCACGGGGGGGCGGGGAGATACGCAGTATTTT
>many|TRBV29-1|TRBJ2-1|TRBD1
CSPLTGGNEQFF
TGCAGCCCTTTAACAGGGGGCAATGAGCAGTTCTTC
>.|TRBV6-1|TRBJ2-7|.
CASSEGTGTGVYEQYF
TGTGCCAGCAGTGAAGGGACCGGGACCGGGGTTTACGAGCAGTACTTC
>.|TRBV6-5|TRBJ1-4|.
CASSRRTRDGEKLFF
TGTGCCAGCAGTCGAAGGACCCGGGACGGCGAAAAACTGTTTTTT
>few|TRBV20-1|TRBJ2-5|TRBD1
CSAPSGTAIQETQYF
TGCAGTGCTCCCTCCGGGACAGCGATCCAAGAGACCCAGTACTTC
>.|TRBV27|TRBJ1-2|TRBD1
CASSLSGQGGYTF
TGTGCCAGCAGTTTATCTGGACAGGGTGGCTACACCTTC
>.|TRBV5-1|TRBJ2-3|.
CATRDGAGSTDTQYF
TGCGCCACCAGGGACGGCGCGGGGAGCACAGATACGCAGTATTTT
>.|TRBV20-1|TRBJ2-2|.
CSARDLTAPGELFF
TGCAGTGCTAGAGATTTGACCGCACCGGGGGAGCTGTTTTTT
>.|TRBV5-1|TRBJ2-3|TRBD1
CASSPERTGGSDTQYF
TGCGCCAGCAGCCCTGAGAGGACAGGGGGCTCAGATACGCAGTATTTT
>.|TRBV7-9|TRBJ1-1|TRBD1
CASSYRAGGNTEAFF
TGTGCCAGCAGTTACCGGGCAGGGGGGAACACTGAAGCTTTCTTT
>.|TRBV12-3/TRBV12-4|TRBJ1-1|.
CASSLWDTEAFF
TGTGCCAGCAGTTTATGGGACACTGAAGCTTTCTTT
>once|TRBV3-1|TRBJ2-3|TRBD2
CASSPSRAGGTDTQYF
TGTGCCAGCAGCCCGTCCCGGGCGGGGGGCACAGATACGCAGTATTTT
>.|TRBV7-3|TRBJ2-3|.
CASGSTRLDTQYF
TGTGCCAGCGGCTCCACACGCCTAGATACGCAGTATTTT
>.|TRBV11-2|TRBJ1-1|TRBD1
CASSRSTGVVNTEAFF
TGTGCCAGCAGCCGTAGCACAGGGGTCGTGAACACTGAAGCTTTCTTT
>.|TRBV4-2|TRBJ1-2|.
CASSPTDTIGGYTF
TGTGCCAGCAGCCCGACGGACACCATTGGCGGCTACACCTTC
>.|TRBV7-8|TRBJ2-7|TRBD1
CASSFRDREGEQYF
TGTGCCAGCAGCTTCCGGGACAGGGAAGGCGAGCAGTACTTC
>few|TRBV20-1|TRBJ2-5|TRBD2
CSARGLAGGLEETQYF
TGCAGTGCTAGAGGACTAGCGGGGGGATTGGAAGAGACCCAGTACTTC
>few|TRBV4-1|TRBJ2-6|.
CASSQGPTNVLTF
TGCGCCAGCAGCCAGGGACCTACCAACGTCCTGACTTTC
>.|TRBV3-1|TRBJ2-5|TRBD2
CASSERGLGETQYF
TGTGCCAGCAGCGAGCGGGGCCTCGGGGAGACCCAGTACTTC
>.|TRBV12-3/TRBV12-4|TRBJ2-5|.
CASSHRGLAQETQYF
TGTGCCAGCAGCCACAGGGGACTTGCCCAAGAGACCCAGTACTTC
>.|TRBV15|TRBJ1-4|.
CATSREGSTNEKLFF
TGTGCCACCAGCAGAGAAGGGTCAACTAATGAAAAACTGTTTTTT
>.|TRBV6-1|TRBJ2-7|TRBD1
CASSEGTGGSYEQYF
TGTGCCAGCAGTGAAGGGACAGGGGGATCCTACGAGCAGTACTTC
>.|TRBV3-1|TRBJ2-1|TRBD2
CASSQASLAGPYNEQFF
TGTGCCAGCAGCCAAGCCTCCCTAGCGGGGCCGTACAATGAGCAGTTCTTC